The 30 T cell receptor beta chains reported below all come from one sample, sequenced in a study of T cell responses to AZD1222 COVID-19 vaccine. Sequenced by immunoSEQ multiplex PCR; TCRdb stores in-frame clones only, minus some. The table records approximately 61,000 clones, around 80% of them present only once. The source was peripheral blood, collected 28 days after the second AZD1222 dose. The receptors were gathered from an adult who received the AZD1222 COVID-19 vaccine.

This chain joins TRBV20-1 and TRBJ2-4, with D perhaps assigned TRBD1 or TRBD2 (5 bases each). Trimming shortened V by 3 bases and J by 0 bases, and 9 bases separated the two germline ends. CDR3 length: 14 amino acids. From germline, CDR1 is DFQATT and CDR2 SNEGSKA (reference sequence). The CDR3 nucleotides read TGCAGTGCTAGTCCGGGGCTAGCCAAAAACATTCAGTACTTC. Residues: CSASPGLAKNIQYF.

The chain uses TRBV5-6 and TRBJ1-1; unclear D gene. CDR1 and CDR2 (germline): SGHDT, YYEEEE. CDR3 length equals 12 residues. Deletions cut 0 bases from V and 3 bases from J, with 3 bases between. The CDR3 sequence is CASSLGDTEAFF. The CDR3 DNA is TGTGCCAGCAGCTTGGGAGACACTGAAGCTTTCTTT.

The chain couples TRBV28 to TRBJ1-4; 7 positions match TRBD1. Germline CDR1 reads MDHEN; CDR2 reads SYDVKM. V shed 2 bases, J shed 7 bases, and the junction held 4 bases outside the gene matches. This CDR3 is 14 amino acids long. CDR3 sequence: CASSLRGLSEKLFF. DNA of the CDR3: TGTGCCAGCAGTTTAAGGGGGCTCAGTGAAAAACTGTTTTTT.

This chain joins TRBV6-2 or TRBV6-3 and TRBJ2-4; D ambiguous. V was shortened by 0 bases and J by 2 bases, with 14 bases between the two germline ends. The germline CDR1 and CDR2 sequences are MNHEY and SVGEGT. The CDR3 loop spans 17 amino acids. Written as DNA, the CDR3 is TGTGCCAGCAGTTACTCGATCCTGGAAAGGTCCAAAAACATTCAGTACTTC. It yields the protein CASSYSILERSKNIQYF.

This clone was seen only once. J is TRBJ2-1 and V is TRBV5-1; D gene uncertain. The CDR3 covers 12 residues. The germline V gene encodes CDR1 SGHRS and CDR2 YFSETQ. V lost 0 bases and J 6 bases, leaving 4 bases between the germline ends. The CDR3 sequence is CASSLDGNEQFF. CDR3 nucleotide sequence: TGCGCCAGCAGCTTGGATGGCAATGAGCAGTTCTTC.

The chain uses TRBV11-1 and TRBJ2-3, with D possibly matching TRBD1 (5 bases). The CDR3 is made up of 14 amino acids. Trimming stripped 5 bases from V and 1 base from J, with 10 bases between. Germline V gene data show CDR1 as SGHAT and CDR2 as FQDESV (reference sequence). The CDR3 DNA reads as TGTGCCAGCAGCAGGACACACGGCACAGATACGCAGTATTTT. Encoded protein: CASSRTHGTDTQYF.

The chain has TRBV5-4 and TRBJ2-3, with TRBD2 matching over 9 bases. Germline CDR1 is SGHNT and CDR2 is YYREEE (reference sequence). J was trimmed by 6 bases and V by 2 bases; bases with no gene match: 7. The length of the CDR3 is 15 residues. This CDR3 is CASSFSAGGRDTQYF. For the CDR3, the DNA is TGTGCCAGCAGCTTCTCAGCGGGAGGAAGGGATACGCAGTATTTT.

The chain couples TRBV27 to TRBJ1-6; D is perhaps TRBD1 (6 bases). Germline values: CDR1 MNHEY, CDR2 SMNVEV (reference sequence). Between the trimmed V and J ends, which lost 3 bases and 9 bases, there was a span of 21 bases. The CDR3 runs to 17 residues. In DNA, the CDR3 is TGTGCCAGCAGTTTTACCCGGATCCGACAGGCTAGTTCACCCCTCCACTTT. Its protein is CASSFTRIRQASSPLHF.

The rearrangement joins TRBV9 to TRBJ2-5; D not certain. Germline loops: CDR1 SGDLS, CDR2 YYNGEE. There are 15 residues in the CDR3. V lost 2 bases and J lost 2, with 13 bases in between. The CDR3 region is CASSVMSLGQETQYF. The CDR3 DNA follows: TGTGCCAGCAGCGTTATGAGTCTCGGTCAAGAGACCCAGTACTTC.

The chain joins TRBV7-6 to TRBJ2-5; 9 bases match TRBD2. Germline V gene lookup returns CDR1 SGHVS and CDR2 FNYEAQ. The V segment lost 1 base and the J segment 1 base; nucleotides outside the gene matches: 7. This CDR3 is 17 amino acids long. CDR3: CASSLGSGRIPQETQYF. The CDR3 DNA follows: TGTGCCAGCAGCTTAGGGAGCGGGAGGATCCCCCAAGAGACCCAGTACTTC.

This chain uses TRBV28 with TRBJ1-5, with D hard to call. Germline V lookup: CDR1 MDHEN, CDR2 SYDVKM. This CDR3 has 14 residues. V was clipped by 2 bases and J by 3 bases, with 8 bases between them. The DNA for the CDR3 is TGTGCCAGCAGTTTAGGCAGTTACAATCAGCCCCAGCATTTT. Residues: CASSLGSYNQPQHF.

The chain is built from TRBV5-1 and TRBJ2-7; D is ambiguous. Germline CDR1 SGHRS, CDR2 YFSETQ. The CDR3 consists of 15 residues. The V end was cut by 0 bases, the J end by 0 bases, with 10 bases between. CDR3 DNA: TGCGCCAGCAGCTTGGACGGCGGAAGCTCCTACGAGCAGTACTTC. This translates into CASSLDGGSSYEQYF. Combining the CDR3 with reference TRBV5-1 and TRBJ2-7 gives the whole variable domain KAGVTQTPRYLIKTRGQQVTLSCSPISGHRSVSWYQQTPGQGLQFLFEYFSETQRNKGNFPGRFSGRQFSNSRSEMNVSTLELGDSALYLCASSLDGGSSYEQYFGPGTRLTVT.

This clone appeared a few times. J is TRBJ2-3 and V is TRBV5-1, with 12 bases identical to TRBD2. This CDR3 is 16 amino acids long. CDR1 and CDR2 from the germline V gene are SGHRS and YFSETQ. V lost 5 bases to trimming and J lost 3 bases; unmatched junction nucleotides: 7. In nucleotides, the CDR3 is TGCGCCAGCAGACAGTCCGGGACTAGCGGGACAGATACGCAGTATTTT. This translates into CASRQSGTSGTDTQYF.

This CDR3 reads CASSYSKQGAQPQHF. As DNA, the CDR3 is TGTGCCAGCAGTTACTCGAAACAGGGGGCTCAGCCCCAGCATTTT. The rearrangement joins TRBV6-2 or TRBV6-3 to TRBJ1-5; TRBD1 matches at 9 bases. This CDR3 has 15 amino acids. Germline lookup yields CDR1 MNHEY and CDR2 SVGEGT. Trimming at V came to 0 bases and at J to 6 bases, leaving 3 bases not matched to a gene.

The chain joins TRBV28 to TRBJ2-7; the D is unclear. V lost 7 bases and J lost 0, with 16 bases in between. The CDR3 is made up of 15 amino acids. CDR1 is MDHEN, CDR2 SYDVKM, per germline. The CDR3 DNA sequence: TGTGCCAGCAAGAGGTATCCAGACATCTCCTACGAGCAGTACTTC. It specifies CASKRYPDISYEQYF.

This chain uses TRBV6-2 or TRBV6-3 with TRBJ1-5; D uncertain. Germline V gene lookup returns CDR1 MNHEY and CDR2 SVGEGT. This CDR3 has 13 amino acids. The ends were cut back, 6 bases at V and 12 bases at J, with 18 bases in the middle. The CDR3 spells CASSPPGVVLQHF. Written as DNA, the CDR3 is TGTGCCAGCAGCCCACCCGGGGTCGTCCTCCAGCATTTT.

The chain recombines TRBV19 with TRBJ1-1; a possible D gene is TRBD1 (6 bases). Germline loops: CDR1 LNHDA, CDR2 SQIVND (reference sequence). Trimming took 6 bases from V and 5 from J, leaving 13 bases between them. The CDR3 is 13 residues long. The CDR3 coding sequence is TGTGCCAGTAGGACGAGGGGGGGGACTGAAGCTTTCTTT. Translation gives CASRTRGGTEAFF.

The chain couples TRBV7-2 to TRBJ2-7; D possibly corresponds to TRBD2 (5 bases). CDR3 size: 14 residues. The V gene's germline CDR1 is SGHTA and CDR2 FQGNSA. The V end lost 8 bases, the J end lost 0 bases, and 14 bases lay between the germline ends. CDR3 residues: CASHGSDPSYEQYF. CDR3 coding DNA: TGTGCCAGCCACGGTAGCGACCCCTCCTACGAGCAGTACTTC.

V and J are TRBV5-6 and TRBJ2-1, with no clear D. Germline CDR1 SGHDT, CDR2 YYEEEE. This CDR3 region has 13 residues. V lost 1 base and J 9 bases, leaving 11 bases between the germline ends. CDR3 loop: CASSLPGWGEQFF. The CDR3 DNA follows: TGTGCCAGCAGCTTGCCTGGGTGGGGTGAGCAGTTCTTC.

The chain recombines TRBV25-1 with TRBJ2-3; TRBD2 matches at 7 bases. With V trimmed by 5 bases and J by 1 base, 15 bases remained unmatched. The CDR3 length is 18 residues. In germline, CDR1 is MGHDK, CDR2 SYGVNS. The CDR3 DNA reads as TGTGCCAGCAGTAAGGCGGGAGAGCGGAGGGTCGGCACAGATACGCAGTATTTT. Its translation is CASSKAGERRVGTDTQYF.

The chain joins TRBV6-2 or TRBV6-3 to TRBJ1-3, with 10 positions matching TRBD1. The CDR3 is 18 amino acids. V trimming: 6 bases; J trimming: 0 bases; junction bases outside the gene matches: 11. Germline assignment: CDR1 MNHEY and CDR2 SVGEGT. CDR3 region: CASSNAGTGDGSGNTIYF. The CDR3 bases are TGTGCCAGCAGCAACGCCGGGACAGGGGACGGCTCTGGAAACACCATATATTTT.

This chain connects TRBV5-1 to TRBJ2-7; no clear D gene. V lost 0 bases and J 2 bases, leaving 9 bases between the germline ends. The CDR3 is made up of 14 amino acids. The germline CDR1 and CDR2 sequences are SGHRS and YFSETQ. The CDR3 DNA reads TGCGCCAGCAGCTTGGCAGGCTCCACCTACGAGCAGTACTTC. Translating gives CASSLAGSTYEQYF.

This clone was picked up a small number of times. This chain joins TRBV14 and TRBJ1-1; D ambiguous. CDR1 is SGHDN and CDR2 is FVKESK in the germline V gene. This CDR3 contains 14 residues. Trimming stripped 0 bases from V and 11 bases from J, with 16 bases between. CDR3: CASSQDLSQSRAFF. In nucleotides, the CDR3 is TGTGCCAGCAGCCAAGATTTGTCTCAAAGCCGCGCTTTCTTT. Based on the CDR3 plus reference TRBV14 and TRBJ1-1, the full variable domain is EAGVTQFPSHSVIEKGQTVTLRCDPISGHDNLYWYRRVMGKEIKFLLHFVKESKQDESGMPNNRFLAERTGGTYSTLKVQPAELEDSGVYFCASSQDLSQSRAFFGQGTRLTVV.

The CDR3 nucleotides are TGTGCCAGCTCACCAGACTATGGCTACACCTTC. Its translation is CASSPDYGYTF. The gene calls are TRBV18 and TRBJ1-2; D ambiguous. V lost 2 bases, J lost 3 bases, and 1 base lay in between. This CDR3 has 11 amino acids. The germline V gene encodes CDR1 KGHSH and CDR2 LQKENI.

This chain joins TRBV2 and TRBJ2-7, with a possible D match to TRBD1 (7 bases). The length of the CDR3 is 15 residues. The V gene lost 1 base and the J gene lost 3 bases, with 13 bases spanning the gap. Germline V gene data show CDR1 as SNHLY and CDR2 as FYNNEI. The CDR3 here is CASSEGRGDLYEQYF. The CDR3 bases are TGTGCCAGCAGTGAAGGCAGGGGGGACCTCTACGAGCAGTACTTC.

V usage is TRBV30 and J usage is TRBJ2-5; 12 bases are shared with TRBD2. V was pared by 2 bases and J by 4 bases, with 2 bases of the junction left unmatched. This CDR3 is built from 14 residues. CDR1 is GTSNPN, CDR2 SVGIG, per germline (reference sequence). For the CDR3, the DNA is TGTGCCTGGAGTCCACTAGCGGGAGGAGAGACCCAGTACTTC. This encodes CAWSPLAGGETQYF.

The chain links TRBV28 to TRBJ2-1, with D tentatively TRBD1 (5 bases). Per the germline V gene, CDR1 is MDHEN and CDR2 is SYDVKM. The CDR3 extends over 15 amino acids. V was pared by 3 bases and J by 0 bases, with 9 bases between. DNA of the CDR3: TGTGCCAGCAGTTTTCAAACAGGCTCCTACAATGAGCAGTTCTTC. Protein sequence: CASSFQTGSYNEQFF. The full variable domain, rest sourced from reference TRBV28 and TRBJ2-1, is DVKVTQSSRYLVKRTGEKVFLECVQDMDHENMFWYRQDPGLGLRLIYFSYDVKMKEKGDIPEGYSVSREKKERFSLILESASTNQTSMYLCASSFQTGSYNEQFFGPGTRLTVL.

This chain links TRBV12-3 or TRBV12-4 with TRBJ2-2; TRBD2 matches at 10 bases. This CDR3 spans 13 amino acids. V gave up 4 bases and J gave up 9 bases; unmatched junction bases: 2. CDR3 amino acids: CASSSTSGWELFF. The CDR3 DNA is TGTGCCAGCAGTTCGACTAGCGGGTGGGAGCTGTTTTTT.

J is TRBJ2-3 and V is TRBV7-2; 10 nucleotides align to TRBD2. The length of the CDR3 is 17 residues. Per the germline V gene, CDR1 is SGHTA and CDR2 is FQGNSA. J lost 1 base, V lost 0 bases, and 4 bases had no gene match. The DNA of the CDR3 is TGTGCCAGCAGCTTAGCGGTGGGGACTAGCGGCACAGATACGCAGTATTTT. It yields the protein CASSLAVGTSGTDTQYF.

The chain combines TRBV5-1 with TRBJ2-7; D possibly matches TRBD1 or TRBD2 (5 bases each). The length of the CDR3 is 14 residues. Trimming removed 3 bases at V and 10 bases at J, with 20 bases between. CDR1 is SGHRS, CDR2 YFSETQ, per germline. CDR3 in amino acids: CASSWGRSGKDQYF. The CDR3 nucleotides read TGCGCCAGCAGCTGGGGCAGAAGCGGTAAGGATCAGTACTTC.